This record covers a single T cell receptor beta chain. These data are taken from a study of blood T cell repertoires in COVID-19. About the research overall: From T cells, B-cell-depleted T cells, or PBMCs came the material, which was cDNA or gDNA.

The CDR3 is made up of 13 amino acids. The germline V gene has CDR1 KGHSH and CDR2 LQKENI. V lost 6 bases to trimming and J lost 4 bases, with 13 bases between them. In the original workflow: Nucleated cell counts were estimated from reference gene primer amplification. Assay: immunoSEQ multiplex PCR; the TCRdb copy retains only in-frame clones and omits some. D and trimming were read from the DNA, whereas the V and J calls and clone size are those reported in that table. The repertoire holds around 150,000 clones, around four fifths seen once, with roughly 9.2% in the top ten. V usage is TRBV18 and J usage is TRBJ2-7; tentatively, D is TRBD2 (6 bases). The clonotype originates from a woman aged 80 or older with active or convalescent COVID-19. Material for sequencing was peripheral blood. CDR3 coding DNA: TGTGCCAGCTCTGAGACCGGGGGTTACGAGCAGTACTTC. It codes for CASSETGGYEQYF.